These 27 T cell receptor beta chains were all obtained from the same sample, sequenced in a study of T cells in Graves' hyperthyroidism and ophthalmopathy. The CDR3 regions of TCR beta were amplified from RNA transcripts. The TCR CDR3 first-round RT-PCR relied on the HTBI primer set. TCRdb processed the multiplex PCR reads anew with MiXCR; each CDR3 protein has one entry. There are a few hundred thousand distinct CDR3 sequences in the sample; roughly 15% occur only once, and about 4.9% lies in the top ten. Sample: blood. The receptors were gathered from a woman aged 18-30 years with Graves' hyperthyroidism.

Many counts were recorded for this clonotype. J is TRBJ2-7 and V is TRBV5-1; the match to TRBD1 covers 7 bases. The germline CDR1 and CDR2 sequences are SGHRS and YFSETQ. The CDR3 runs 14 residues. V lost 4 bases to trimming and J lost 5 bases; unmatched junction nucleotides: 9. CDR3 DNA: TGCGCCAGCAGCCCCAGACAGGGTATCAACGAGCAGTACTTC. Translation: CASSPRQGINEQYF. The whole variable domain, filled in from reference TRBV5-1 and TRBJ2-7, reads KAGVTQTPRYLIKTRGQQVTLSCSPISGHRSVSWYQQTPGQGLQFLFEYFSETQRNKGNFPGRFSGRQFSNSRSEMNVSTLELGDSALYLCASSPRQGINEQYFGPGTRLTVT.

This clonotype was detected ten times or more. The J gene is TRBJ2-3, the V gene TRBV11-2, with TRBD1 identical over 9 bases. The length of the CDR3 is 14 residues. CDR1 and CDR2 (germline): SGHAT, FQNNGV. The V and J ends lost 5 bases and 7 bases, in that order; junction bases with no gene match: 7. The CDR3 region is CASSPGTGWNTQYF. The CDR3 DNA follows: TGTGCCAGCAGCCCCGGGACAGGGTGGAATACGCAGTATTTT.

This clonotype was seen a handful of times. DNA of the CDR3: TGTGCCAGCAGTGAAGTTTCTAACTATGGCTACACCTTC. Translation: CASSEVSNYGYTF. The gene calls are TRBV6-1 and TRBJ1-2; D gene unclear. This CDR3 is built from 13 residues. Germline CDR1 is MNHNS and CDR2 is SASEGT. V lost 1 base and J lost 0, with 3 bases in between.

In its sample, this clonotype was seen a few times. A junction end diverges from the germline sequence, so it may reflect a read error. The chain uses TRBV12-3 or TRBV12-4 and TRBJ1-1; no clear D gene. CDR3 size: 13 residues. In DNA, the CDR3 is TGTGCCAGCAACCCCGGCTGGAACACTGAAGCTTCCTTT. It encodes CASNPGWNTEASF.

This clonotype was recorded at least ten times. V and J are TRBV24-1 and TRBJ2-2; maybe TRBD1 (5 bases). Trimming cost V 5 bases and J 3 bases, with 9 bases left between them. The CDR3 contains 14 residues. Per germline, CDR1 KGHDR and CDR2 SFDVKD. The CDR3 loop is CATSGTTDTGELFF. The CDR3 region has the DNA TGTGCCACCAGTGGGACAACCGACACCGGGGAGCTGTTTTTT.

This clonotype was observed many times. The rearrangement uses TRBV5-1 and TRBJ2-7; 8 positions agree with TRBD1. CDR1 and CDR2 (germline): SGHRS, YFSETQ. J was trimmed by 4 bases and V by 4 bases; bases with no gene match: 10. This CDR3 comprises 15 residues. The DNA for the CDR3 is TGCGCCAGCAGCCCCCGGACAGGGAGAGGGTACGAGCAGTACTTC. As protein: CASSPRTGRGYEQYF.

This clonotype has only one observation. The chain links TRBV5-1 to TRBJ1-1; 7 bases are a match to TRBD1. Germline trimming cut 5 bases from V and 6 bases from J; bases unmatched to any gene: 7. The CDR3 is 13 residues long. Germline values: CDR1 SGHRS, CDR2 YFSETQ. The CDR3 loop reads CASRPTGRPEAFF. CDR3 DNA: TGCGCCAGCAGGCCGACAGGGAGGCCTGAAGCTTTCTTT.

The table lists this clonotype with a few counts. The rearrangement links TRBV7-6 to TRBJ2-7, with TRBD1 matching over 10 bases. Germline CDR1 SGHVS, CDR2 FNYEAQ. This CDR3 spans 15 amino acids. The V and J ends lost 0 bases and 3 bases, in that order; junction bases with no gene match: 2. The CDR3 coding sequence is TGTGCCAGCAGCTTAGCGGGACAGGGGTTCTACGAGCAGTACTTC. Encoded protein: CASSLAGQGFYEQYF.

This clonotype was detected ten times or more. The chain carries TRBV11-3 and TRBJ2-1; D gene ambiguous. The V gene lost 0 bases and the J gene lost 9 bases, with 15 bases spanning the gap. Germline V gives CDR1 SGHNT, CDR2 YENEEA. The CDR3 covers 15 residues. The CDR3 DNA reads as TGTGCCAGCAGCTTAGATAGTACTACCCTGGCTGAGCAGTTCTTC. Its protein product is CASSLDSTTLAEQFF.

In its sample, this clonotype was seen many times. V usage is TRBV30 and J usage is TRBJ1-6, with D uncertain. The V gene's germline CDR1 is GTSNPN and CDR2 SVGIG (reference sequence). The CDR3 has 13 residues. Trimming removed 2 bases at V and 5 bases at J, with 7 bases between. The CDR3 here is CAWSFRNNSPLHF. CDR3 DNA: TGTGCCTGGAGTTTCAGGAATAATTCACCCCTCCACTTT.

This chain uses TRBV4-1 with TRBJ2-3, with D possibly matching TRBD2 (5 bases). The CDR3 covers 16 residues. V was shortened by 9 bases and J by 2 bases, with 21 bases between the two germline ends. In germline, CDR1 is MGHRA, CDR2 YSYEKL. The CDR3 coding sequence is TGCGCCAGAAGGATTACCGGGAAACCCTTCACAGATACGCAGTATTTT. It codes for CARRITGKPFTDTQYF.

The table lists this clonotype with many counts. Here the CDR3 reads CASSFMGRPDTQYF. The CDR3 DNA reads as TGTGCCAGCAGCTTCATGGGGCGGCCGGATACGCAGTATTTT. The chain has TRBV7-9 and TRBJ2-3, with TRBD1 as a possible D gene (5 bases). The germline gives CDR1 SEHNR, CDR2 FQNEAQ (reference sequence). The CDR3 has 14 amino acids. V was trimmed by 3 bases and J by 6 bases, leaving 13 bases between them.

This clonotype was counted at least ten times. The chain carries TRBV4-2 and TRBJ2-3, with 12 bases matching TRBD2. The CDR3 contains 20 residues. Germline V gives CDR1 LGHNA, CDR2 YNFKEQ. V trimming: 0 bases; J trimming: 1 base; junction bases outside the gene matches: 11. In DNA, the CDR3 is TGTGCCAGCAGCCAAGATGGGGCCGATGGACTAGCGGGACGCACAGATACGCAGTATTTT. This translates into CASSQDGADGLAGRTDTQYF.

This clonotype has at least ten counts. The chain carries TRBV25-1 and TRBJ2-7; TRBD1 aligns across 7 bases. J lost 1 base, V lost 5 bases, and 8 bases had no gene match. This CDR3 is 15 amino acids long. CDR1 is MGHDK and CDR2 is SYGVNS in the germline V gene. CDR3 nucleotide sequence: TGTGCCAGCAGTCAAAGAGGGGGACAGTCCTACGAGCAGTACTTC. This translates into CASSQRGGQSYEQYF.

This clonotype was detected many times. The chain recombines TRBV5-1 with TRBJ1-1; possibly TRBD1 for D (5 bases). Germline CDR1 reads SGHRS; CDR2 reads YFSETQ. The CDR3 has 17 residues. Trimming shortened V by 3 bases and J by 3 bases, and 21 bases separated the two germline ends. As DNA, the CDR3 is TGCGCCAGCAGCTCACTCCGAGACAGCGACATTTACACTGAAGCTTTCTTT. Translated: CASSSLRDSDIYTEAFF.

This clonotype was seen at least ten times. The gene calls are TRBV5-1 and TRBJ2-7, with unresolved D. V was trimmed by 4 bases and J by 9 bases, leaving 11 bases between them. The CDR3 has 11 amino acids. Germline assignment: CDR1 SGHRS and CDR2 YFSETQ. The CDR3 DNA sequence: TGCGCCAGCAGCCCCGGTGACGGGCAGTACTTC. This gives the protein CASSPGDGQYF.

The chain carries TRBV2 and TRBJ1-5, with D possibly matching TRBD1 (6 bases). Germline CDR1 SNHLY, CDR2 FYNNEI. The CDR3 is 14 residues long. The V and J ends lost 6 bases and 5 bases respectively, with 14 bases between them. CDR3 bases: TGTGCCAGCAGGCGGGGAAGGGGGGATCAGCCCCAGCATTTT. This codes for CASRRGRGDQPQHF.

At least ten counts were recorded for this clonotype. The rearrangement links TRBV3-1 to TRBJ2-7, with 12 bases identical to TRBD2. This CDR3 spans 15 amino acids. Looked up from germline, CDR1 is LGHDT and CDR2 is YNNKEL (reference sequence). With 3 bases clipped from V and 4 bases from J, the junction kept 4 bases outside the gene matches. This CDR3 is CASSQSSGRGYEQYF. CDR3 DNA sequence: TGTGCCAGCAGCCAGTCTAGCGGGAGGGGTTACGAGCAGTACTTC.

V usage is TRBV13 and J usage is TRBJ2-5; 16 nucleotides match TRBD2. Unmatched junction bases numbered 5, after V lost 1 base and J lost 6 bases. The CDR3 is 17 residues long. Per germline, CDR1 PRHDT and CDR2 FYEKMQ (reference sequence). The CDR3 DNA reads TGTGCCAGCAGCTTAGAAGGGACTAGCGGGAGGGGGAAGACCCAGTACTTC. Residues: CASSLEGTSGRGKTQYF. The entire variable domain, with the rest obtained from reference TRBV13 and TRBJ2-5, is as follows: AAGVIQSPRHLIKEKRETATLKCYPIPRHDTVYWYQQGPGQDPQFLISFYEKMQSDKGSIPDRFSAQQFSDYHSELNMSSLELGDSALYFCASSLEGTSGRGKTQYFGPGTRLLVL.

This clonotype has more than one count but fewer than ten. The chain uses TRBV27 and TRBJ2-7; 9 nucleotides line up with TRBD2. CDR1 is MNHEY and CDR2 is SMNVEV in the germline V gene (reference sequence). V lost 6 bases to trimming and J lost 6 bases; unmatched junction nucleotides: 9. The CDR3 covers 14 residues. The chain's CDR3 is CASRPGTSRLEQYF. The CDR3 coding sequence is TGTGCCAGCAGACCCGGGACTAGCAGGCTCGAGCAGTACTTC.

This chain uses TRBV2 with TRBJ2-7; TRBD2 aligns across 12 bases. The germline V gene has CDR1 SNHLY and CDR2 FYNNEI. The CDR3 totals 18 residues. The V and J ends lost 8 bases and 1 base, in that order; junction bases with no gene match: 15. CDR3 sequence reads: CASLGPSGRAEGSYEQYF. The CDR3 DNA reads TGTGCCAGCTTGGGGCCTAGCGGGAGGGCCGAGGGGTCCTACGAGCAGTACTTC.

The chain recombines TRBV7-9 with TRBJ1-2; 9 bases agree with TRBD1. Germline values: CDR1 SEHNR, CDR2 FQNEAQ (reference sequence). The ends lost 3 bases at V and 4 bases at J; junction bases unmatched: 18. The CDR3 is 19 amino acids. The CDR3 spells CASSLDVIEGQGWSYGYTF. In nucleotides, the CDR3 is TGTGCCAGCAGCTTGGACGTTATAGAGGGACAGGGATGGTCCTATGGCTACACCTTC.

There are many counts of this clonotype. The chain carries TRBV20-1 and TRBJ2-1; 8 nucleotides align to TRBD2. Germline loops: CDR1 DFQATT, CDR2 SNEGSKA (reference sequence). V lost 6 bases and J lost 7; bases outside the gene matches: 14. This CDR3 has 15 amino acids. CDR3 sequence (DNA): TGCAGTGCCGGCCCCATGGCGGGAGGTGGAAATGAGCAGTTCTTC. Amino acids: CSAGPMAGGGNEQFF.

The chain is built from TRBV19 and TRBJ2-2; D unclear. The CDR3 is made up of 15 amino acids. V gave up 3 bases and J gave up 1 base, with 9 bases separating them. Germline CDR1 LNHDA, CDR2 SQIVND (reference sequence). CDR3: CASSIRQRNTGELFF. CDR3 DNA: TGTGCCAGTAGTATCCGACAAAGGAACACCGGGGAGCTGTTTTTT. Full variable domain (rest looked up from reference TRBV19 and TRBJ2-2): DGGITQSPKYLFRKEGQNVTLSCEQNLNHDAMYWYRQDPGQGLRLIYYSQIVNDFQKGDIAEGYSVSREKKESFPLTVTSAQKNPTAFYLCASSIRQRNTGELFFGEGSRLTVL.

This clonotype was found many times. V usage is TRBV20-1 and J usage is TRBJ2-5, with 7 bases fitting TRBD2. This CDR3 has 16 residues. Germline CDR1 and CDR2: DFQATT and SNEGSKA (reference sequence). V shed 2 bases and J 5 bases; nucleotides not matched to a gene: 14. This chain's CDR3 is CSARPSWTSLRETQYF. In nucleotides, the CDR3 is TGCAGTGCTAGACCCTCCTGGACTAGTTTAAGGGAGACCCAGTACTTC.

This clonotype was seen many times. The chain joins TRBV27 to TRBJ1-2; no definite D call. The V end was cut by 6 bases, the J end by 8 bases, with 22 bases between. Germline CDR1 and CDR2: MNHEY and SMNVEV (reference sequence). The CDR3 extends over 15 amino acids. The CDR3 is CASRRMGKDAGGYTF. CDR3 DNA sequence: TGTGCCAGCAGACGTATGGGAAAAGATGCGGGCGGCTACACCTTC.

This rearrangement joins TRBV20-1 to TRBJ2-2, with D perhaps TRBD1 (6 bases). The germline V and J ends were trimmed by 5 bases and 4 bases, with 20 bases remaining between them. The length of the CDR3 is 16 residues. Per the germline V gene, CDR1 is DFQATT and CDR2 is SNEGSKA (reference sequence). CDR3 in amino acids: CSAYSPNTGFTGELFF. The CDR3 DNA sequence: TGCAGTGCTTACTCGCCGAACACAGGGTTCACCGGGGAGCTGTTTTTT.